The present T cell receptor (beta chain) was sequenced within a study of early T cells in non-severe SARS-CoV-2 infection. Study-level information: Sequencing was performed on bulk RNA from unsorted whole blood, leaving chains unpaired.

This CDR3 has 15 residues. V was pared by 2 bases and J by 4 bases, with 15 bases between. Germline V gene lookup returns CDR1 SGHTA and CDR2 FQGNSA. Researchers attached unique molecular identifiers to individual cDNA molecules. TCRdb independently ran MiXCR on the 5' RACE reads; one entry per CDR3 protein. The repertoire holds some 71,000 distinct CDR3 sequences, roughly 10% seen once, with less than 6.5% in the top ten. Turning to this clonotype: Its specificity is unknown.

Study results and caveats: Using VDJdb, the matching emphasized anti-spike CD8 responses while missing private and CD4 specificities.

The V gene is TRBV7-2, the J gene TRBJ2-7, with D uncertain. This sequence originates from an adult who was a healthcare worker with PCR-confirmed SARS-CoV-2 infection or an uninfected control (not recorded which). Material for sequencing was whole blood. The DNA for the CDR3 is TGTGCCAGCAGCTTAAACCCGGTCCTGGAGTACGAGCAGTACTTC. Translation: CASSLNPVLEYEQYF.